The entry below gives a single T cell receptor (beta chain) sequence along with its context. The sample originates from a study of blood T cell repertoires in COVID-19. Per the germline V gene, CDR1 is LGHNA and CDR2 is YSLEER. There are 15 residues in the CDR3. V was pared by 0 bases and J by 7 bases, with 8 bases of the junction left unmatched. The data were produced by immunoSEQ multiplex PCR, yet TCRdb's version contains in-frame clones alone and is incomplete. The sample records roughly 110,000 clones, 70% to 90% being singletons. The source of this sequence is a woman in her 70s who had recovered from COVID-19. Sequenced material: peripheral blood. J is TRBJ2-5 and V is TRBV4-3; TRBD2 matches at 7 bases. The CDR3, as DNA: TGCGCCAGCAGCCAAGAGCCAGGGAGGGCAGGGACCCAGTACTTC. As protein: CASSQEPGRAGTQYF.